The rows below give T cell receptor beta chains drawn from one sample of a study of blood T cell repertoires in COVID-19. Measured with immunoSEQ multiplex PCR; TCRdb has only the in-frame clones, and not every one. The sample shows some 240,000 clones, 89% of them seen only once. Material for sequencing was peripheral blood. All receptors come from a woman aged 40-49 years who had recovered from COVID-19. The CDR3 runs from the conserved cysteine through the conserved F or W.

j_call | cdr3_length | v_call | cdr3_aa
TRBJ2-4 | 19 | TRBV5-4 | CASSPSGLAGGPGSNIQYF
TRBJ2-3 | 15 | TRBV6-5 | CASSWGRLAADTQYF
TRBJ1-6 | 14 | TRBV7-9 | CATQGSLFNSPLHF
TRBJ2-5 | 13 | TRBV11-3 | CASVGGAEETQYF
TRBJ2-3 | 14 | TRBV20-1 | CSASPGLGTDTQYF
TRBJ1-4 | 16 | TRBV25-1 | CASSESRGQTNEKLFF
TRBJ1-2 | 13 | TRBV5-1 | CASSLVGTDLDTF
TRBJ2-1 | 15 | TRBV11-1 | CASSLWAGGGNEQFF
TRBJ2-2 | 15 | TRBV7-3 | CASSLTGQNTGELFF
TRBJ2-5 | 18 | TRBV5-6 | CASSSLGTSGRMEETQYF
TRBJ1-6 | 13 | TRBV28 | CASSYNGDSPLHF
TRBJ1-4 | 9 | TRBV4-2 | CASAGKLFF
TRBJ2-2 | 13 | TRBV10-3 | CAISGTNTGELFF
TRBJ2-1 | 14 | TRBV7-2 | CASSLEFTHNEQFF
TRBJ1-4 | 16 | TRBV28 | CASSTPSSVANEKLFF
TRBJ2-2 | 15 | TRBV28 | CASSFFSGYTGELFF
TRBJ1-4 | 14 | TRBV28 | CASNPGQGHEKLFF
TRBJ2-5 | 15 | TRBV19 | CASSIYSGAQGTQYF
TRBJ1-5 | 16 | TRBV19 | CASSTLRQGDYQPQHF
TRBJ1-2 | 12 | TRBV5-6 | CASSETDTGYTF
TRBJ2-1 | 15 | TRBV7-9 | CASSKRGDGGNEQFF
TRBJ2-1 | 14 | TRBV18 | CASSPPYGYDEQFF
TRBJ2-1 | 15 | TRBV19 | CASSIGGSFGNEQFF
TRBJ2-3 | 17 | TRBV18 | CASSPGPGRGNTDTQYF
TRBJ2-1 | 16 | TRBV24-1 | CATSDFGTGPYNEQFF
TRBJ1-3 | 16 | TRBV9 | CASSVGAQWSGNTIYF
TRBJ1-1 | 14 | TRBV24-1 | CATSGSQGDTEAFF
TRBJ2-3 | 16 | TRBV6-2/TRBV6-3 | CASSYGTGPNTDTQYF
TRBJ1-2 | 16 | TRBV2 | CASSEDRGRRGYGYTF
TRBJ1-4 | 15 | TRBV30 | CAWRIRQGAREKLFF
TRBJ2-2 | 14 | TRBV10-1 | CASSGGGSTGELFF
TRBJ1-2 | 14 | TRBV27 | CASSSRAQGHGYTF
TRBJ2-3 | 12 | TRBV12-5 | CASGLPEVTQYF
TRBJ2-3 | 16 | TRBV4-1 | CASSARLAGDSDTQYF
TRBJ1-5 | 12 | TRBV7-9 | CASSLNMQPQHF
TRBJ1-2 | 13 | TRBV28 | CASSLSGYYGYTF
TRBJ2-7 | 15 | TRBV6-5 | CASRKDRGISYEQYF
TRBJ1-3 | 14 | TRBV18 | CASSPGAVMDTIYF
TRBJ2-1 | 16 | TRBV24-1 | CATSAVTGGLGNEQFF
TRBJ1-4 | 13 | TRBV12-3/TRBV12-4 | CASSQDRREKLFF
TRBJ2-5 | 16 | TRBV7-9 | CASSRRRDRATETQYF
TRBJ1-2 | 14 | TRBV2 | CASSGTGLNYGYTF
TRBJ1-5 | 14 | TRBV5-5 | CASSRHISNQPQHF
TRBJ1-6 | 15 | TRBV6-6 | CASSYGGMGNSPLHF
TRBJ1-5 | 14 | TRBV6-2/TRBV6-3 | CASSTLGGVQPQHF
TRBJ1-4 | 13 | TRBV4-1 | CASRGTGGEKLFF
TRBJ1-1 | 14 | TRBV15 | CATSIRQANTEAFF
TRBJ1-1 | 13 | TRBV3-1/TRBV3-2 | CASSQVGGTEAFF
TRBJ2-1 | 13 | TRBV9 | CASSPQMDNEQFF
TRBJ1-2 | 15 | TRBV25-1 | CASSAPGGGYYGYTF